The rows below give T cell receptor beta chains drawn from one sample of a study of blood T cell repertoires in COVID-19. The data were produced by immunoSEQ multiplex PCR, yet TCRdb's version contains in-frame clones alone and is incomplete. The profile shows about 170,000 clones, 75% to 90% of them singletons. Sample: PBMCs or T cells enriched from blood (not recorded which). These TCRs come from a woman between 18 and 29 years old who had recovered from COVID-19. The CDR3 runs from the conserved cysteine through the conserved F or W. The order of the fields is V gene, J gene, D gene, clone size, CDR3 DNA, CDR3 protein. The D gene is left open where the match is weak. Clone size is shown for a subset of rows, as once, few, many or a class of expanded clone.

V: TRBV29-1
J: TRBJ2-3
D: NA
size: NA
DNA: TGCAGCGCGGGTAAGGGGACAAGTTTTAGGAGAAGCACAGATACGCAGTATTTT
CDR3: CSAGKGTSFRRSTDTQYF

V: TRBV7-9
J: TRBJ2-7
D: NA
size: NA
DNA: TGTGCCAGCAGCTTAGAAGCGGGCAAGATCTACGAGCAGTACTTC
CDR3: CASSLEAGKIYEQYF

V: TRBV14
J: TRBJ2-1
D: NA
size: NA
DNA: TGTGCCAGCAGCCAAAACACCCATGAGCAGTTCTTC
CDR3: CASSQNTHEQFF

V: TRBV6-5
J: TRBJ2-3
D: TRBD1
size: NA
DNA: TGTGCCAGCAGTTATGAAGGACAGGGGATCACAGATACGCAGTATTTT
CDR3: CASSYEGQGITDTQYF

V: TRBV23-1
J: TRBJ1-2
D: NA
size: NA
DNA: TGCGCCGTCGATGGGTGGCGGGGCTATGGCTACACCTTC
CDR3: CAVDGWRGYGYTF

V: TRBV9
J: TRBJ1-1
D: NA
size: NA
DNA: TGTGCCAGCAGCGGACCGACCGGGGGGGACACTGAAGCTTTCTTT
CDR3: CASSGPTGGDTEAFF

V: TRBV7-2
J: TRBJ2-7
D: TRBD2
size: NA
DNA: TGTGCCAGCAGCTTAAGCTGGCGGGAGAAGAACGAGCAGTACTTC
CDR3: CASSLSWREKNEQYF

V: TRBV7-9
J: TRBJ2-3
D: TRBD2
size: NA
DNA: TGTGCCAGCGTCAGTTTGGCGGGAGGTGATACGCAGTATTTT
CDR3: CASVSLAGGDTQYF

V: TRBV4-1
J: TRBJ2-7
D: TRBD1
size: NA
DNA: TGCGCCAGCAGCCAAGATGAGGGACAGGGGTACGAGCAGTACTTC
CDR3: CASSQDEGQGYEQYF

V: TRBV5-4
J: TRBJ1-1
D: TRBD1
size: NA
DNA: TGTGCCAGCAGCTTGGCGGTAGGGGGCGTTGGGACTGAAGCTTTCTTT
CDR3: CASSLAVGGVGTEAFF

V: TRBV27
J: TRBJ2-7
D: NA
size: NA
DNA: TGTGCCAGCAGTTTGGCGGCTAGACAGAAGACCTACGAGCAGTACTTC
CDR3: CASSLAARQKTYEQYF

V: TRBV6-5
J: TRBJ2-3
D: NA
size: NA
DNA: TGTGCCAGCAGACACGGGGGCACAGATACGCAGTATTTT
CDR3: CASRHGGTDTQYF

V: TRBV9
J: TRBJ1-1
D: NA
size: NA
DNA: TGTGCCAGCAGCGTAGGGCCCTTCGACACTGAAGCTTTCTTT
CDR3: CASSVGPFDTEAFF

V: TRBV3-1/TRBV3-2
J: TRBJ1-1
D: NA
size: few
DNA: TGTGCCAGCAGCCCTGGGTCTCATGGAGGGAACACTGAAGCTTTCTTT
CDR3: CASSPGSHGGNTEAFF

V: TRBV30
J: TRBJ2-6
D: TRBD1
size: NA
DNA: TGTGCCTATCAGGGGGCTGGGGCCAACGTCCTGACTTTC
CDR3: CAYQGAGANVLTF

V: TRBV5-6
J: TRBJ1-6
D: NA
size: once
DNA: TGTGCCAGCAGCTTACCCCAGGGAAACTATAATTCACCCCTCCACTTT
CDR3: CASSLPQGNYNSPLHF

V: TRBV2
J: TRBJ1-2
D: TRBD1
size: NA
DNA: TGTGCCAGCAGTGAAGCCCCTCAGGGGGCGGCCTATGGCTACACCTTC
CDR3: CASSEAPQGAAYGYTF

V: TRBV19
J: TRBJ2-7
D: TRBD1
size: few
DNA: TGTGCCAGTAGTATGACAGGGGGACAGACCTACGAGCAGTACTTC
CDR3: CASSMTGGQTYEQYF

V: TRBV28
J: TRBJ1-1
D: TRBD1
size: NA
DNA: TGTGCCAGCAGTACTTACAGGAGGGGGCTAGAAGCTTTCTTT
CDR3: CASSTYRRGLEAFF

V: TRBV7-3
J: TRBJ1-6
D: NA
size: few
DNA: TGTGCCAGCAGCTTGCCGACAGCACTTAGCTCCTATAATTCACCCCTCCACTTT
CDR3: CASSLPTALSSYNSPLHF

V: TRBV6-5
J: TRBJ2-1
D: NA
size: NA
DNA: TGTGCCAGCAGTTTGGGGCTCTACAATGAGCAGTTCTTC
CDR3: CASSLGLYNEQFF

V: TRBV6-1
J: TRBJ1-2
D: TRBD1
size: NA
DNA: TGTGCCAGCAGCGAACCGGGACAGGGTAGCGGGAATAAGGATGGCTACACCTTC
CDR3: CASSEPGQGSGNKDGYTF

V: TRBV9
J: TRBJ1-1
D: NA
size: NA
DNA: TGTGCCAGCAGCGTAGAGGCGGGGACCGCTGAAGCTTTCTTT
CDR3: CASSVEAGTAEAFF

V: TRBV24-1
J: TRBJ2-3
D: TRBD2
size: NA
DNA: TGTGCCACCAGTGTCCCCCTAGCGGGCGGGGCGGATACGCAGTATTTT
CDR3: CATSVPLAGGADTQYF